Presented here are 8 T cell receptor beta chains from one specimen sequenced in a study of blood T cell repertoires in COVID-19 (TCRdb year 2020). The library relied on the immunoSEQ multiplex PCR assay. What TCRdb holds here is the immuneACCESS table cut down to in-frame rearrangements. Part of the clones is not present; checked against another copy, under half of the missing clones reflect an unresolved V gene, and the others are unexplained. This sample holds about 300,000 clones; approximately 88% were observed only once. The top ten clones comprise just under 7% of the sample. The sequencing input was peripheral blood. The origin of the receptors is a woman in her twenties or thirties who had recovered from COVID-19.

V and J are TRBV30 and TRBJ1-6; the match to TRBD1 covers 7 bases. Germline V gene lookup returns CDR1 GTSNPN and CDR2 SVGIG (reference sequence). Unmatched junction bases numbered 1, after V lost 4 bases and J lost 7 bases. This CDR3 has 12 residues. Here the CDR3 reads CAWKDRNSPLHF. The DNA for the CDR3 is TGTGCCTGGAAGGACAGGAATTCACCCCTCCACTTT.

This chain joins TRBV28 and TRBJ2-7; possibly TRBD2 for D (7 bases). With 7 bases removed from V and 5 bases from J, the gap between germline ends came to 18 bases. The CDR3 is 14 amino acids. Germline loops: CDR1 MDHEN, CDR2 SYDVKM. The CDR3 bases are TGTGCCAGCACTCTAGGGGGGGCGCCTAACGAGCAGTACTTC. It yields the protein CASTLGGAPNEQYF.

This clone was counted once. The rearrangement joins TRBV6-5 to TRBJ2-7; 13 nucleotides agree with TRBD2. The germline V gene has CDR1 MNHEY and CDR2 SVGAGI. J gave up 4 bases and V 6 bases, and 6 bases lay outside the gene matches. There are 15 residues in the CDR3. The CDR3 region is CASSPGLAGIYEQYF. DNA of the CDR3: TGTGCCAGCAGCCCGGGACTAGCGGGGATTTACGAGCAGTACTTC.

This chain connects TRBV18 to TRBJ2-7; 8 positions match TRBD2. Germline-derived CDR1 and CDR2 are KGHSH and LQKENI. The CDR3 totals 14 residues. The V gene end was trimmed by 1 base and the J gene end by 3 bases; junction bases not matched to a gene: 2. CDR3 in DNA: TGTGCCAGCTCACCACGGCGGGGGGACTACGAGCAGTACTTC. This codes for CASSPRRGDYEQYF. The variable domain in full, completed from reference TRBV18 and TRBJ2-7, reads NAGVMQNPRHLVRRRGQEARLRCSPMKGHSHVYWYRQLPEEGLKFMVYLQKENIIDESGMPKERFSAEFPKEGPSILRIQQVVRGDSAAYFCASSPRRGDYEQYFGPGTRLTVT.

The chain combines TRBV4-1 with TRBJ2-1, with 10 nucleotides matching TRBD2. V lost 6 bases to trimming and J lost 5 bases; unmatched junction nucleotides: 4. Germline values: CDR1 MGHRA, CDR2 YSYEKL. This CDR3 region has 14 residues. CDR3 bases: TGCGCCAGCAGACTAGCGGGGCCGAACAATGAGCAGTTCTTC. Translation: CASRLAGPNNEQFF.

The rearrangement uses TRBV2 and TRBJ1-3, with 9 bases matching TRBD1. The trim removed 2 bases at V and 11 bases at J, leaving 10 bases unmatched. This CDR3 is built from 15 residues. Looked up from germline, CDR1 is SNHLY and CDR2 is FYNNEI. DNA for the CDR3: TGTGCCAGCAGTGAATCCCGAACAGGGGGCGCTTCCATATATTTT. Its translation: CASSESRTGGASIYF.

In its sample, this clone was seen a few times. The V and J genes are TRBV10-3 and TRBJ2-1; the D gene is possibly TRBD2 (6 bases). Looked up from germline, CDR1 is ENHRY and CDR2 is SYGVKD. Trimming took 3 bases from V and 0 from J, leaving 9 bases between them. The CDR3 runs to 15 residues. The CDR3 region has the DNA TGTGCCATCAGTGACACGACTAGCTCCTACAATGAGCAGTTCTTC. Translating gives CAISDTTSSYNEQFF.

J is TRBJ1-1 and V is TRBV28; tentatively, D is TRBD1 (5 bases). The CDR3 is 15 residues long. In germline, CDR1 is MDHEN, CDR2 SYDVKM. The V end was cut by 5 bases, the J end by 5 bases, with 18 bases between. The CDR3 DNA is TGTGCCAGCAGTCCTCGGACGGGGGTGGGGACTGAAGCTTTCTTT. It codes for CASSPRTGVGTEAFF.